Presented here are 21 T cell receptor beta chains from one specimen sequenced in a study of blood T cell repertoires in COVID-19 (dated by TCRdb to about 2020). Library creation used the immunoSEQ multiplex PCR assay. TCRdb provides this immuneACCESS table in a form limited to in-frame rearrangements. Some clones are lacking; in checked studies, under half of them reflect an unresolved V gene, and why the rest are absent is not known. This sample has about 140,000 clones in its table, and around 83% of those were observed once. In total, the top ten clones hold about 8% of the sample. The source material was peripheral blood. Receptors were obtained from a woman aged 60-75 years with acute or convalescent COVID-19.

The J gene is TRBJ1-3, the V gene TRBV5-8; TRBD1 agrees at 9 bases. The CDR3 length is 19 residues. Losses at the gene ends were 1 base for V and 2 bases for J; bases not matched to a gene: 13. Looked up from germline, CDR1 is SGHTS and CDR2 is YDEGEE. The CDR3 region has the DNA TGTGCCAGCAGCTTGATGTGGACAGGGGTGGCGAGCACTGGAAACACCATATATTTT. Its protein is CASSLMWTGVASTGNTIYF.

The J gene is TRBJ2-1, the V gene TRBV7-9, with D possibly matching TRBD1 (5 bases). The germline CDR1 and CDR2 sequences are SEHNR and FQNEAQ (reference sequence). This CDR3 has 14 residues. V was cut by 7 bases and J by 2 bases, with 12 bases left in between. Here the CDR3 DNA reads TGTGCCAGCACCCTACCAGGGACCTACAATGAGCAGTTCTTC. It encodes CASTLPGTYNEQFF.

The rearrangement joins TRBV2 to TRBJ1-5; the match to TRBD1 covers 7 bases. The CDR3 loop spans 13 amino acids. Trimming at V came to 10 bases and at J to 2 bases, leaving 5 bases not matched to a gene. Germline V CDR1 and CDR2: SNHLY, FYNNEI. CDR3 sequence: CATDRVGNQPQHF. The DNA of the CDR3 is TGTGCCACCGACAGGGTTGGCAATCAGCCCCAGCATTTT. Complete variable domain (other parts from reference TRBV2 and TRBJ1-5): EPEVTQTPSHQVTQMGQEVILRCVPISNHLYFYWYRQILGQKVEFLVSFYNNEISEKSEIFDDQFSVERPDGSNFTLKIRSTKLEDSAMYFCATDRVGNQPQHFGDGTRLSIL.

V is TRBV27 and J is TRBJ1-4; 9 positions match TRBD1. This CDR3 comprises 16 residues. Per germline, CDR1 MNHEY and CDR2 SMNVEV (reference sequence). J gave up 8 bases and V 3 bases, and 10 bases lay outside the gene matches. The CDR3: CASSFSTTGGREKLFF. Written as DNA, the CDR3 is TGTGCCAGCAGTTTCTCGACGACAGGGGGGAGGGAAAAACTGTTTTTT. Full variable domain (outside the CDR3, taken from reference TRBV27 and TRBJ1-4): EAQVTQNPRYLITVTGKKLTVTCSQNMNHEYMSWYRQDPGLGLRQIYYSMNVEVTDKGDVPEGYKVSRKEKRNFPLILESPSPNQTSLYFCASSFSTTGGREKLFFGSGTQLSVL.

The genes are TRBV30 and TRBJ1-6; TRBD1 matches at 7 bases. In germline, CDR1 is GTSNPN, CDR2 SVGIG (reference sequence). The V and J ends lost 0 bases and 11 bases, in that order; junction bases with no gene match: 4. The CDR3 runs 13 residues. CDR3 nucleotide sequence: TGTGCCTGGAGTGTACAGGGGAGAACACCCCTCCACTTT. Translated: CAWSVQGRTPLHF. The whole variable domain, filled in from reference TRBV30 and TRBJ1-6, reads SQTIHQWPATLVQPVGSPLSLECTVEGTSNPNLYWYRQAAGRGLQLLFYSVGIGQISSEVPQNLSASRPQDRQFILSSKKLLLSDSGFYLCAWSVQGRTPLHFGNGTRLTVT.

The chain has TRBV3-1 (or the pseudogene TRBV3-2) and TRBJ2-5; a weak D match, TRBD2 (7 bases). CDR3 size: 14 residues. The ends were cut back, 2 bases at V and 7 bases at J, with 14 bases in the middle. Germline V CDR1 and CDR2: LGHDT, YNNKEL (reference sequence). Here the CDR3 DNA reads TGTGCCAGCAGCCAATCGGGGGGCGGTGGGACCCAGTACTTC. It yields the protein CASSQSGGGGTQYF.

The chain has TRBV20-1 and TRBJ2-7; 11 nucleotides agree with TRBD2. Trimming removed 3 bases from V and 11 bases from J; junction bases left unmatched: 15. From germline, CDR1 is DFQATT and CDR2 SNEGSKA (reference sequence). The CDR3 contains 15 residues. Here the CDR3 reads CSASVPGLAAYGEYF. The CDR3, as DNA: TGCAGTGCTAGTGTACCGGGACTAGCGGCTTACGGGGAGTACTTC.

The chain has TRBV2 and TRBJ2-6; tentative D call: TRBD1 (5 bases). The germline V gene encodes CDR1 SNHLY and CDR2 FYNNEI. Trimming took off 2 bases at V and 5 bases at J, with 19 bases between the two ends. This CDR3 spans 18 amino acids. CDR3 sequence: CASSEFRTGLDRANVLTF. CDR3 coding DNA: TGTGCCAGCAGTGAATTCAGAACAGGTCTTGATCGGGCCAACGTCCTGACTTTC. Variable domain in full (rest from reference TRBV2 and TRBJ2-6): EPEVTQTPSHQVTQMGQEVILRCVPISNHLYFYWYRQILGQKVEFLVSFYNNEISEKSEIFDDQFSVERPDGSNFTLKIRSTKLEDSAMYFCASSEFRTGLDRANVLTFGAGSRLTVL.

The chain has TRBV11-3 and TRBJ2-3; D possibly corresponds to TRBD2 (5 bases). Between the trimmed V and J ends, which lost 5 bases and 3 bases, there was a span of 18 bases. The CDR3 is 16 residues long. Germline loops: CDR1 SGHNT, CDR2 YENEEA. CDR3 sequence: CASSRGLRAATDTQYF. The CDR3 nucleotides are TGTGCCAGCAGCCGCGGACTGCGGGCCGCGACAGATACGCAGTATTTT.

This chain links TRBV4-2 with TRBJ2-7, with TRBD1 matching 9 bases. The CDR3 sequence is 17 residues long. V was pared by 0 bases and J by 3 bases, with 9 bases of the junction left unmatched. Per the germline V gene, CDR1 is LGHNA and CDR2 is YNFKEQ. The DNA of the CDR3 is TGTGCCAGCAGCCAAGAAGAAAACAGGGGGCCGGACTACGAGCAGTACTTC. Translating gives CASSQEENRGPDYEQYF.

The chain links TRBV30 to TRBJ2-3; a possible D gene is TRBD2 (6 bases). Trimming stripped 7 bases from V and 0 bases from J, with 17 bases between. Germline CDR1 and CDR2: GTSNPN and SVGIG (reference sequence). This CDR3 is built from 15 residues. CDR3: CASEGTPFSTDTQYF. CDR3 DNA sequence: TGTGCCTCGGAGGGGACCCCTTTTAGCACAGATACGCAGTATTTT.

This chain uses TRBV6-5 with TRBJ2-5, with D maybe TRBD1 (6 bases). V was clipped by 6 bases and J by 1 base, with 12 bases between them. Germline V gene lookup returns CDR1 MNHEY and CDR2 SVGAGI. The CDR3 is 14 residues long. The CDR3 DNA sequence: TGTGCCAGCAGCCGACAGGCCCTCCAAGAGACCCAGTACTTC. Translated: CASSRQALQETQYF.

This clone was observed once. V gene TRBV19 combines with J gene TRBJ1-2; 8 bases map to TRBD1. With V trimmed by 6 bases and J by 6 bases, 9 bases remained unmatched. The CDR3 totals 14 residues. The germline V gene encodes CDR1 LNHDA and CDR2 SQIVND (reference sequence). The DNA of the CDR3 is TGTGCCAGTAGCGCGACAGGGGAATGGAATGGCTACACCTTC. It translates to CASSATGEWNGYTF. Supplemented by reference TRBV19 and TRBJ1-2, the full variable domain reads DGGITQSPKYLFRKEGQNVTLSCEQNLNHDAMYWYRQDPGQGLRLIYYSQIVNDFQKGDIAEGYSVSREKKESFPLTVTSAQKNPTAFYLCASSATGEWNGYTFGSGTRLTVV.

This chain connects TRBV3-1 (or the pseudogene TRBV3-2) to TRBJ1-3, with TRBD1 as a possible D gene (6 bases). The CDR3 runs 15 residues. Deletions cut 2 bases from V and 7 bases from J, with 15 bases between. CDR1 is LGHDT and CDR2 is YNNKEL in the germline V gene (reference sequence). The CDR3 spells CASSQMQGYGNTIYF. The DNA of the CDR3 is TGTGCCAGCAGCCAAATGCAGGGGTATGGGAACACCATATATTTT.

The chain has TRBV2 and TRBJ2-5, with D unclear. V dropped 0 bases and J dropped 2 bases, with 10 bases sitting between them. The germline V gene encodes CDR1 SNHLY and CDR2 FYNNEI. The CDR3 spans 15 residues. The CDR3 coding sequence is TGTGCCAGCAGTGAAGCAACGGGTCCGCAAGAGACCCAGTACTTC. The encoded protein is CASSEATGPQETQYF.

The CDR3 protein is CASSPSGGSSYEQYF. The CDR3 region has the DNA TGCGCCAGCAGCCCTAGCGGGGGTAGCTCCTACGAGCAGTACTTC. The rearrangement links TRBV5-1 to TRBJ2-7, with 10 positions matching TRBD2. Germline values: CDR1 SGHRS, CDR2 YFSETQ. The CDR3 sequence is 15 residues long. V was pared by 4 bases and J by 0 bases, with 4 bases of the junction left unmatched.

The table lists this clone with a few counts. The chain joins TRBV30 to TRBJ1-6; 7 bases are shared with TRBD1. Germline CDR1 GTSNPN, CDR2 SVGIG (reference sequence). The CDR3 has 13 amino acids. V was pared by 8 bases and J by 7 bases, with 8 bases of the junction left unmatched. In nucleotides, the CDR3 is TGTGCCGGTTCGGACAGGAACAATTCACCCCTCCACTTT. Encoded protein: CAGSDRNNSPLHF.

The chain has TRBV10-2 and TRBJ2-7, with 9 bases that match TRBD2. This CDR3 comprises 14 residues. Trimming cost V 4 bases and J 4 bases; bases outside gene matches: 5. The germline gives CDR1 WSHSY, CDR2 SAAADI. The CDR3 DNA sequence: TGCGCCAGCAGTGCGGCGGGGGGGCCTTACGAGCAGTACTTC. It specifies CASSAAGGPYEQYF.

The genes are TRBV5-1 and TRBJ1-2, with D unclear. With 4 bases removed from V and 2 bases from J, the gap between germline ends came to 12 bases. Germline CDR1 and CDR2: SGHRS and YFSETQ. The CDR3 runs to 14 residues. CDR3 bases: TGCGCCAGCAGCCCCTCTGCAGAAAACTATGGCTACACCTTC. Its protein is CASSPSAENYGYTF.

This chain uses TRBV7-2 with TRBJ2-7, with TRBD1 matching 7 bases. The V gene's germline CDR1 is SGHTA and CDR2 FQGNSA. J lost 0 bases, V lost 5 bases, and 7 bases had no gene match. This CDR3 spans 15 amino acids. The CDR3 nucleotides read TGTGCCAGCAGCCCCAGGACAGGAAGCTCCTACGAGCAGTACTTC. It yields the protein CASSPRTGSSYEQYF.

The rearrangement links TRBV19 to TRBJ1-4; no clear D gene. CDR1 is LNHDA, CDR2 SQIVND, per germline (reference sequence). Trimming removed 2 bases at V and 0 bases at J, with 4 bases between. This CDR3 has 14 amino acids. CDR3 nucleotides: TGTGCCAGTAGTATACCTGCAACTAATGAAAAACTGTTTTTT. Translated, it gives CASSIPATNEKLFF.